This TCR beta chain was sequenced for a study of blood T cell repertoires in COVID-19. Study summary: Material from acute and convalescent COVID-19 was sourced from the United States, Italy and Spain. Sources were T cells, B-cell-depleted T cells, or PBMCs; the material itself was cDNA or gDNA.

Original methodology: Nucleated cell number was recorded as an estimate derived from reference gene primer amplification. The table came from immunoSEQ multiplex PCR; TCRdb's copy has only in-frame clones and leaves some out. The V and J calls and clone size are taken from that table; D and trimming were inferred from the DNA. The repertoire includes 280,000 or so clones, approximately 83% of them detected once, and approximately 10% sits in the top ten. This CDR3 region has 15 residues. CDR1 is SGHRS, CDR2 YFSETQ, per germline. V shed 2 bases, J shed 7 bases, and the junction held 11 bases outside the gene matches.

Sequences were obtained from peripheral blood. The rearrangement joins TRBV5-1 to TRBJ2-7; 8 positions match TRBD2. The clonotype originates from a woman in her 50s who had recovered from COVID-19. The CDR3: CASSFGGVSLEEQYF. In DNA, the CDR3 is TGCGCCAGCAGCTTCGGGGGGGTGTCCTTGGAGGAGCAGTACTTC.